This TCR beta chain is from a study of blood T cell repertoires in COVID-19. In the study's own analysis: Reference gene primer amplification in the assay estimated nucleated cell counts. Sequencing used immunoSEQ multiplex PCR; TCRdb keeps in-frame clones, though not all of them. V and J calls and clone size are as listed in that table; D and trimming were resolved from the DNA. The table records almost 200,000 clones, approximately 80% of them present only once. Seattle researchers signed up patients amid active infection and tracked them longitudinally. V lost 5 bases and J lost 3, with 12 bases in between. This CDR3 is 14 amino acids long. CDR1 and CDR2 from the germline V gene are SGHTA and FQGNSA.

The sequence derives from a man between 60 and 75 years old with COVID-19, enrolled during active disease. The sample comprised peripheral blood. The genes are TRBV7-2 and TRBJ2-3; TRBD2 might be the D (5 bases). CDR3 sequence reads: CASSLSSGTDTQYF. CDR3 DNA sequence: TGTGCCAGCAGCCTTAGTTCGGGGACAGATACGCAGTATTTT. The whole variable domain, filled in from reference TRBV7-2 and TRBJ2-3, reads GAGVSQSPSNKVTEKGKDVELRCDPISGHTALYWYRQSLGQGLEFLIYFQGNSAPDKSGLPSDRFSAERTGGSVSTLTIQRTQQEDSAVYLCASSLSSGTDTQYFGPGTRLTVL.